This T cell receptor beta chain was recorded in a study of CXCR3-negative and CXCR3-positive naive CD8 T cells. Study-wide results and limits: The majority of assays used fresh PBMCs, and CXCR3 expression partially decreased after cryopreservation. Surface CD5 looked about the same in the naive subsets, so the authors worked out TCR strength from TRB CDR3 properties.

The germline gives CDR1 ENHRY, CDR2 SYGVKD. The CDR3 totals 16 residues. As to this clonotype: The target antigen is unknown.

TRB cDNA was prepared as libraries by UMI-labeled 5' RACE. TCRdb re-called the 5' RACE reads; every CDR3 protein appears as one record, without DNA. The listing contains 50,000 to 65,000 distinct CDR3 sequences. Sequencing was performed on memory CD8+ T cells from blood. This receptor was obtained from a human donor in good health. Some clones in this sample may be carry-over from other donors' samples. The J gene is TRBJ1-1, the V gene TRBV10-3; the D gene TCRdb calls, TRBD1, cannot be checked with no DNA. This chain's CDR3 is CAKEDRGPRKGTEAFF.